This paragraph covers one TCR beta chain sequence. Its binding antigen is unknown. No clone much larger than this one lies a single base away; base qualities are absent. Reads for this sample came from an Illumina HiSeq 2500. Quantitative 5'-RACE with molecular barcodes was the method used to prepare the TCR beta libraries. Regarding the original processing steps: A new computational method, built on a probabilistic model of VDJ rearrangement, was used to identify disease-linked TCR variants. TCRdb reprocessing: public reads trimmed at Q25 with fastp, clones called with MiXCR, in-frame beta chains kept. Rows merge per CDR3 protein into single entries with the most common DNA and genes. TCRdb, not the original authors, processed these V and J calls. The sample yields 800,000 to 900,000 distinct CDR3 sequences; around 11% were counted once. The ten top clones hold 0.45% to 0.6% of the sample. These data originate in a study of CD8 T cells in ankylosing spondylitis (dated by TCRdb to 2016 to 2017). As for the study more broadly: To find TCR variants linked to disease, the study profiled T cell receptor beta repertoires in ankylosing spondylitis patients and healthy donors. The full study cohort was made up of about 25 ankylosing spondylitis patients and 108 healthy donors. Peripheral blood was sampled, and synovial fluid was also collected from ankylosing spondylitis patients.

In the germline V gene, CDR1 corresponds to SGHTA and CDR2 to FQGNSA. V trim: 5 bases; J trim: 7 bases; unmatched bases: 8. The CDR3 runs 14 residues from the cysteine to the phenylalanine. Only the CDR3 DNA stays, 42 bases, in frame from base 1. Beyond this particular receptor, the publication reports: Some TCR beta motif variants had previously been reported in synovial fluid and blood of reactive arthritis patients, which suggested common disease-initiation mechanisms. A CD8+ phenotype was shown by the disease-linked clones, which were found at relatively low frequencies in peripheral blood. The disease-linked clones were reported to be significantly enriched in matched synovial fluid samples from ankylosing spondylitis patients. Blood from ankylosing spondylitis patients appeared to be characterized by a TCR beta motif composed of roughly 8 highly homologous amino acid variants.

Here the chain combines TRBV7-2 and TRBJ1-1, with 9 bases aligning to TRBD1. The sequence was obtained from a male donor with ankylosing spondylitis. The sequenced material came from blood, either unsorted or a sorted T cell fraction (not recorded which). DNA sequence: TGTGCCAGCAGCCCCCGGGACAGGGCTCTTGAAGCTTTCTTT. Translated, this gives CASSPRDRALEAFF.